These T cell receptor beta chains were read from a single sample in a study of blood T cell repertoires in COVID-19. The data were produced by immunoSEQ multiplex PCR, yet TCRdb's version contains in-frame clones alone and is incomplete. This sample carries under 300,000 clones, around 81% of them seen once, and the ten largest clones take approximately 1.8%. The sequencing input was peripheral blood. The receptors stem from a man aged 25-45 years who had recovered from COVID-19. CDR3s include the opening cysteine and the closing phenylalanine or tryptophan. A D gene is named only where the DNA matches it firmly. Rows give clone size only sometimes, using once, few, many, or a class for an expanded clone.

CASRHPGQGPTEAFF | TGTGCCAGCAGGCATCCGGGACAGGGGCCGACTGAAGCTTTCTTT | TRBJ1-1 | TRBD1 | NA | TRBV6-5
CASSLVGGLTNTEAFF | TGCGCCAGCAGCTTGGTTGGAGGGTTGACGAACACTGAAGCTTTCTTT | TRBJ1-1 | NA | NA | TRBV5-1
CASGPGRAREKLFF | TGTGCCAGCGGCCCGGGGAGGGCCCGGGAAAAACTGTTTTTT | TRBJ1-4 | NA | NA | TRBV7-9
CASSFYGTSGGARDTQYF | TGTGCCAGCAGCTTTTACGGGACTAGCGGGGGGGCCCGTGATACGCAGTATTTT | TRBJ2-3 | TRBD2 | NA | TRBV5-8
CASSGQINSPLHF | TGCGCCAGCTCGGGACAGATAAATTCACCCCTCCACTTT | TRBJ1-6 | TRBD1 | few | TRBV10-1
CASSVRTGTGGSTGELFF | TGTGCCAGTAGTGTACGCACCGGGACAGGGGGTTCAACCGGGGAGCTGTTTTTT | TRBJ2-2 | TRBD1 | NA | TRBV19
CASSITGQPYNEQFF | TGCGCCAGCAGCATAACAGGACAGCCCTACAATGAGCAGTTCTTC | TRBJ2-1 | NA | NA | TRBV5-1
CASSPGNTEAFF | TGTGCCAGCAGTCCGGGGAACACTGAAGCTTTCTTT | TRBJ1-1 | NA | NA | TRBV28
CASREDRNTEAFF | TGCGCCAGCAGGGAGGACAGGAACACTGAAGCTTTCTTT | TRBJ1-1 | NA | once | TRBV10-2
CASSVAGVNTEAFF | TGTGCCAGCAGCGTAGCAGGGGTGAATACTGAAGCTTTCTTT | TRBJ1-1 | NA | once | TRBV9
CASSQVPGIHSNQPQHF | TGCGCCAGCAGCCAAGTTCCGGGAATACATAGCAATCAGCCCCAGCATTTT | TRBJ1-5 | NA | NA | TRBV4-1
CASSYDGDTEAFF | TGCGCCAGCAGCTATGACGGGGACACTGAAGCTTTCTTT | TRBJ1-1 | NA | NA | TRBV5-1
CASSRGANYGYTF | TGTGCCAGCAGCCGGGGGGCTAACTATGGCTACACCTTC | TRBJ1-2 | NA | NA | TRBV4-2
CASSRGGTAGYTF | TGCGCCAGCAGCCGAGGGGGGACAGCAGGCTACACCTTC | TRBJ1-2 | TRBD1 | NA | TRBV5-1
CATDRGTQETQYF | TGTGCCACCGACAGGGGGACCCAAGAGACCCAGTACTTC | TRBJ2-5 | TRBD1 | NA | TRBV28
CASSESLALYF | TGTGCCAGCAGTGAGTCGTTGGCACTATATTTT | TRBJ1-3 | NA | NA | TRBV2
CASSPSGNSYEQYF | TGTGCCAGCTCACCCTCGGGGAACTCCTACGAGCAGTACTTC | TRBJ2-7 | NA | few | TRBV18
CAITQVEGEPQHF | TGTGCCATCACGCAGGTAGAAGGGGAGCCCCAGCATTTT | TRBJ1-5 | NA | NA | TRBV10-3
CATYSNTGELFF | TGCGCCACCTACAGTAACACCGGGGAGCTGTTTTTT | TRBJ2-2 | NA | NA | TRBV5-1
CASSPAHRALGAFF | TGTGCCAGCAGCCCCGCCCACAGGGCGCTAGGAGCTTTCTTT | TRBJ1-1 | NA | NA | TRBV6-5
CAILEEGNYGYTF | TGTGCCATCCTCGAGGAGGGAAACTATGGCTACACCTTC | TRBJ1-2 | NA | NA | TRBV19
CASSERTGNTGELFF | TGTGCCAGCAGTGAAAGGACAGGGAACACCGGGGAGCTGTTTTTT | TRBJ2-2 | TRBD1 | NA | TRBV2
CASSLGQGNSGYTF | TGTGCCAGCAGCTTGGGACAGGGGAACTCGGGCTACACCTTC | TRBJ1-2 | TRBD1 | NA | TRBV7-9